Shown below are 16 T cell receptor beta chains from a single sample sequenced in a study of low-dose radiotherapy and immunotherapy resistance in tumors. Covering alpha and beta chains, TRAV- and TRBV-specific primers were used for the first-strand cDNA. For amplifying TCRs, the PCR ran for about 22 cycles with Phusion, which was used together with a constant-region primer and the adapter on the V primers. TCRdb re-analysed the reads in MiXCR, keeping a single row per CDR3 protein. This table holds around 79,000 distinct CDR3 sequences, approximately 19% found once. The time point denotes: before trial treatment. Sequences were derived from PBMCs, sampled before treatment. These receptors came from a male donor with prostate cancer.

This clonotype was observed many times. Sequence at one end of the junction differs from germline and may be a read error. The chain combines TRBV5-1 with TRBJ1-5, with TRBD1 matching over 10 bases. The CDR3 loop spans 15 amino acids. Germline values: CDR1 SGHRS, CDR2 YFSETQ. The DNA for the CDR3 is TGCGCCAGCAGCCTGACAGGGGGCGCGGGTCAGGCCCAGCATTTT. Its translation: CASSLTGGAGQAQHF.

This clonotype was detected many times. The rearrangement uses TRBV30 and TRBJ2-1; tentatively, D is TRBD2 (6 bases). This CDR3 is built from 13 residues. The germline V gene encodes CDR1 GTSNPN and CDR2 SVGIG (reference sequence). V was clipped by 0 bases and J by 5 bases, with 8 bases between them. Here the CDR3 DNA reads TGTGCCTGGAGTGTTGGAGGGAACAATGAGCAGTTCTTC. Its protein product is CAWSVGGNNEQFF.

V is TRBV27 and J is TRBJ2-3; 13 bases are a match to TRBD2. After removal of 4 bases from V and 4 bases from J, the junction contained 5 bases not matched to a gene. Germline values: CDR1 MNHEY, CDR2 SMNVEV (reference sequence). This CDR3 spans 16 amino acids. Written as DNA, the CDR3 is TGTGCCAGCAGTTCCCGACTAGCGGGAGGTTCAGATACGCAGTATTTT. The encoded protein is CASSSRLAGGSDTQYF.

This clonotype was detected ten times or more. The chain is built from TRBV30 and TRBJ2-3; D gene uncertain. CDR1 GTSNPN and CDR2 SVGIG come from the germline V gene (reference sequence). V dropped 4 bases and J dropped 4 bases, with 12 bases sitting between them. This CDR3 region has 13 residues. The CDR3 sequence: CAWNVGSADTQYF. As DNA, the CDR3 is TGTGCCTGGAATGTGGGAAGCGCAGATACGCAGTATTTT.

The sample holds many counts of this clonotype. This chain links TRBV14 with TRBJ2-3, with 8 bases matching TRBD2. Germline CDR1 SGHDN, CDR2 FVKESK. Germline trimming cut 1 base from V and 9 bases from J; bases unmatched to any gene: 6. The CDR3 is made up of 14 amino acids. As DNA, the CDR3 is TGTGCCAGCAGCCAAGCCGGGCGGGGGGCGACGCAGTATTTT. It yields the protein CASSQAGRGATQYF.

This clonotype was picked up many times. This chain uses TRBV23-1 with TRBJ2-3; possible D gene TRBD2, 7 bases. TRBV23-1 is assigned to the ORF class and has an uncertain function. Trimming left V 0 bases short and J 2 bases short, with 12 bases between. The CDR3 runs to 16 residues. The CDR3, as DNA: TGCGCCAGCAGTCAATCGTCGGGGGGCAACACAGATACGCAGTATTTT. It translates to CASSQSSGGNTDTQYF.

This clonotype was counted ten times or more. The V call is TRBV9, the J call TRBJ1-1; 12 nucleotides align to TRBD1. The CDR3 has 16 residues. J lost 10 bases, V lost 2 bases, and 12 bases had no gene match. Germline CDR1 reads SGDLS; CDR2 reads YYNGEE. CDR3 nucleotide sequence: TGTGCCAGCAGCGTGGCCGGGACAGGGGGCGTGATAGGAGCTTTCTTT. Amino acid sequence: CASSVAGTGGVIGAFF.

This clonotype was picked up many times. This chain joins TRBV29-1 and TRBJ2-5; D remains ambiguous. The CDR3 totals 13 residues. Germline values: CDR1 SQVTM, CDR2 ANQGSEA. Trimming stripped 4 bases from V and 1 base from J, with 10 bases between. In nucleotides, the CDR3 is TGCAGCGTTGCCCAGAGCTTCCAAGAGACCCAGTACTTC. This gives the protein CSVAQSFQETQYF.

This clonotype has a count of ten or more. The chain employs TRBV28 and TRBJ2-7; 9 nucleotides line up with TRBD1. CDR1 is MDHEN, CDR2 SYDVKM, per germline. J lost 3 bases, V lost 7 bases, and 7 bases had no gene match. The CDR3 is 14 residues long. CDR3 bases: TGTGCCAGCACCAATTACAGGGGGCTCTACGAGCAGTACTTC. Amino acids: CASTNYRGLYEQYF.

This clonotype was observed at least ten times. The rearrangement joins TRBV20-1 to TRBJ1-1; D is unclear. The ends were cut back, 6 bases at V and 1 base at J, with 6 bases in the middle. The CDR3 totals 11 residues. Germline V gives CDR1 DFQATT, CDR2 SNEGSKA (reference sequence). The CDR3 sequence is CSAIKNTEAFF. Here the CDR3 DNA reads TGCAGTGCAATAAAGAACACTGAAGCTTTCTTT.

This clonotype was recorded many times. The chain couples TRBV6-5 to TRBJ2-2; D not resolved. Germline CDR1 is MNHEY and CDR2 is SVGAGI. V was trimmed by 6 bases and J by 4 bases, leaving 9 bases between them. The CDR3 extends over 13 amino acids. CDR3 in amino acids: CASSLTFTGELFF. The CDR3 nucleotides read TGTGCCAGCAGCCTTACGTTCACCGGGGAGCTGTTTTTT.

This clonotype was seen many times. The rearrangement links TRBV7-3 to TRBJ2-2; D gene unclear. The germline V gene has CDR1 SGHTA and CDR2 FQGTGA. The CDR3 consists of 14 residues. The ends were cut back, 1 base at V and 3 bases at J, with 6 bases in the middle. The CDR3 region is CASSLMGDTGELFF. The CDR3 DNA sequence: TGTGCCAGCAGCTTAATGGGCGACACCGGGGAGCTGTTTTTT.

This clonotype was recorded at least ten times. The chain couples TRBV7-8 to TRBJ1-1; the D is unclear. V lost 5 bases, J lost 0 bases, and 13 bases lay in between. The CDR3 has 15 amino acids. Germline V gene lookup returns CDR1 SGHVS and CDR2 FQNEAQ. This CDR3 is CASSRLTDLNTEAFF. The CDR3 DNA reads as TGTGCCAGCAGCAGACTGACGGACCTGAACACTGAAGCTTTCTTT.

This clonotype turned up a few times. The V call is TRBV9, the J call TRBJ2-1; the match to TRBD2 covers 12 bases. After removal of 0 bases from V and 6 bases from J, the junction contained 7 bases not matched to a gene. Germline CDR1 and CDR2: SGDLS and YYNGEE. This CDR3 is 17 amino acids long. CDR3 coding DNA: TGTGCCAGCAGCGTAGTTCCTAGCGGGGGGGCTGGCAATGAGCAGTTCTTC. Its translation is CASSVVPSGGAGNEQFF.

This clonotype was seen at least ten times. The V and J genes are TRBV27 and TRBJ2-1; the D gene is possibly TRBD2 (6 bases). Deletions cut 3 bases from V and 4 bases from J, with 13 bases between. Germline-derived CDR1 and CDR2 are MNHEY and SMNVEV (reference sequence). The CDR3 spans 15 residues. The CDR3 loop is CASSLRAGSYNEQFF. As DNA, the CDR3 is TGTGCCAGCAGTTTGCGCGCGGGGAGTTACAATGAGCAGTTCTTC.

This clonotype was seen ten or more times. The V call is TRBV19, the J call TRBJ2-1; D is perhaps TRBD2 (7 bases). Germline CDR1 LNHDA, CDR2 SQIVND (reference sequence). V lost 1 base and J 8 bases, leaving 18 bases between the germline ends. The CDR3 length is 16 residues. The CDR3 nucleotides are TGTGCCAGTAGTATAGCGGGCGGGGGCCCAGTCGATGAGCAGTTCTTC. This codes for CASSIAGGGPVDEQFF.